The entry that follows covers one T cell receptor (beta chain) sequence. The ends lost 4 bases at V and 5 bases at J; junction bases unmatched: 11. Germline assignment: CDR1 LGHDT and CDR2 YNNKEL (reference sequence). The CDR3 totals 16 residues. The entry originates in a study of blood T cell repertoires in COVID-19. Overall study context: Samples taken during acute and convalescent COVID-19 were collected in the United States, Italy and Spain. PBMCs, B-cell-depleted T cells, or T cells were the source of the cDNA or gDNA that made up the material.

Repertoires were generated with immunoSEQ multiplex PCR, while TCRdb's copy carries only in-frame clones and drops some. This table has under 200,000 clones, over 65% appearing once. Sequencing used peripheral blood. This clonotype was sampled from a man between 60 and 70 years old with acute or convalescent COVID-19. This chain uses TRBV3-1 (or the pseudogene TRBV3-2) with TRBJ1-1, with 9 nucleotides matching TRBD1. CDR3: CASSPQGDRVRTEAFF. The CDR3 region has the DNA TGTGCCAGCAGCCCCCAGGGGGACAGGGTAAGGACTGAAGCTTTCTTT.